Shown below are 24 T cell receptor beta chains from a single sample sequenced in a study of blood T cell repertoires in COVID-19 (dated by TCRdb to about 2020). Receptor amplification or capture employed the immunoSEQ multiplex PCR assay. Entries here come from immuneACCESS through TCRdb and include only in-frame sequences with V and J called. Some clones fail to appear in such tables; in the studies checked, an unresolved V gene covers under half of the shortfall, and the cause of the remainder is unknown. Here the sample has about 38,000 clones; around 90% occur a single time. Around 25% of the sample is in the top ten clones. The specimen sequenced was peripheral blood. The receptors here all came from a man aged 55-75 years with active or convalescent COVID-19.

CDR3 sequence (DNA): TGTGCCACCAGCAACAGGGTGGGCGGGAGGACAGATACGCAGTATTTT. Translated, it gives CATSNRVGGRTDTQYF. The genes are TRBV15 and TRBJ2-3, with 8 bases aligning to TRBD2. The CDR3 has 16 amino acids. The J segment lost 3 bases and the V segment lost 4 bases, leaving 9 bases of the junction unmatched. The germline gives CDR1 LNHNV, CDR2 YYDKDF (reference sequence).

V gene TRBV18 combines with J gene TRBJ2-1; D uncertain. The CDR3 runs to 12 residues. The germline V gene encodes CDR1 KGHSH and CDR2 LQKENI. Trimming stripped 3 bases from V and 3 bases from J, with 3 bases between. The CDR3 DNA is TGTGCCAGCTCACCGAGCTACAATGAGCAGTTCTTC. Translating it yields CASSPSYNEQFF.

The table lists this clone with a few counts. The rearrangement uses TRBV29-1 and TRBJ2-7, with 7 bases aligning to TRBD1. J was trimmed by 2 bases and V by 6 bases; bases with no gene match: 4. The CDR3 length is 12 residues. The germline gives CDR1 SQVTM, CDR2 ANQGSEA. CDR3 sequence: CSVTGTPYEQYF. For the CDR3, the DNA is TGCAGCGTGACAGGGACCCCCTACGAGCAGTACTTC.

The chain recombines TRBV6-5 with TRBJ2-2; 7 positions agree with TRBD1. From germline, CDR1 is MNHEY and CDR2 SVGAGI. The CDR3 runs 15 residues. Losses at the gene ends were 5 bases for V and 6 bases for J; bases not matched to a gene: 9. The CDR3 sequence is CASSRQGIDAGELFF. CDR3 nucleotides: TGTGCCAGCAGTAGACAGGGAATCGATGCCGGGGAGCTGTTTTTT.

The chain links TRBV5-1 to TRBJ2-5; no reliable D call. Trimming stripped 1 base from V and 4 bases from J, with 8 bases between. The CDR3 loop spans 13 amino acids. Per the germline V gene, CDR1 is SGHRS and CDR2 is YFSETQ. Here the CDR3 reads CASSLFGRETQYF. The DNA of the CDR3 is TGCGCCAGCAGCTTGTTTGGGCGAGAGACCCAGTACTTC.

The chain combines TRBV20-1 with TRBJ2-6, with TRBD1 as a possible D gene (5 bases). Trimming took 3 bases from V and 9 from J, leaving 12 bases between them. Germline V CDR1 and CDR2: DFQATT, SNEGSKA (reference sequence). The CDR3 has 13 amino acids. The CDR3, as DNA: TGCAGTGCTAGTAGGACAATAAACAACGTCCTGACTTTC. Translated: CSASRTINNVLTF.

The chain combines TRBV6-5 with TRBJ2-5; D possibly corresponds to TRBD2 (6 bases). The CDR3 covers 15 residues. Germline V CDR1 and CDR2: MNHEY, SVGAGI. The ends were cut back, 2 bases at V and 4 bases at J, with 14 bases in the middle. CDR3 sequence reads: CASSYSNGAGETQYF. The CDR3 DNA is TGTGCCAGCAGTTACAGTAACGGAGCGGGAGAGACCCAGTACTTC.

V and J are TRBV6-6 and TRBJ2-7; 7 bases line up with TRBD1. Germline CDR1 MNHNY, CDR2 SVGAGI (reference sequence). Unmatched junction bases numbered 7, after V lost 8 bases and J lost 6 bases. This CDR3 is built from 12 residues. The CDR3 DNA reads TGTGCCAGCTCTGGGACAGCCTTCGAGCAGTACTTC. This translates into CASSGTAFEQYF.

The chain couples TRBV5-4 to TRBJ2-7; possibly TRBD2 for D (6 bases). This CDR3 contains 14 residues. The ends were cut back, 4 bases at V and 0 bases at J, with 11 bases in the middle. Germline values: CDR1 SGHNT, CDR2 YYREEE (reference sequence). CDR3 nucleotide sequence: TGTGCCAGCAGCCGGGAGCGGGCCTCCTACGAGCAGTACTTC. It translates to CASSRERASYEQYF.

This chain links TRBV9 with TRBJ2-3; D call uncertain. The CDR3 spans 15 residues. The V end lost 0 bases, the J end lost 6 bases, and 14 bases lay between the germline ends. CDR1 is SGDLS and CDR2 is YYNGEE in the germline V gene. The CDR3 region is CASSVGGAVLDTQYF. CDR3 coding DNA: TGTGCCAGCAGCGTAGGAGGCGCGGTACTGGATACGCAGTATTTT.

CDR3 loop: CASRWTGGHGELFF. Written as DNA, the CDR3 is TGTGCCAGCAGGTGGACAGGGGGGCACGGGGAGCTGTTTTTT. This sequence joins TRBV27 and TRBJ2-2, with 10 positions matching TRBD1. The CDR3 contains 14 residues. The germline gives CDR1 MNHEY, CDR2 SMNVEV (reference sequence). V lost 6 bases to trimming and J lost 7 bases; unmatched junction nucleotides: 5.

J is TRBJ2-5 and V is TRBV19; 8 bases fit TRBD1. V dropped 5 bases and J dropped 2; count of bases not matched to a gene: 13. Germline V gene sequence: CDR1 LNHDA, CDR2 SQIVND (reference sequence). This CDR3 has 17 amino acids. DNA for the CDR3: TGTGCCAGTAGTCCCTACAGGGGGTCCAACCGACAAGAGACCCAGTACTTC. Protein product: CASSPYRGSNRQETQYF.

V and J are TRBV4-1 and TRBJ2-7; no clear D gene. Germline V gene sequence: CDR1 MGHRA, CDR2 YSYEKL. The ends were cut back, 2 bases at V and 3 bases at J, with 14 bases in the middle. The CDR3 totals 15 residues. This chain's CDR3 is CASSQTPQRFYEQYF. The CDR3 DNA reads TGCGCCAGCAGCCAAACCCCTCAACGGTTCTACGAGCAGTACTTC.

V gene TRBV6-5 combines with J gene TRBJ2-7; no reliable D call. CDR1 MNHEY and CDR2 SVGAGI come from the germline V gene. Trimming took off 6 bases at V and 4 bases at J, with 7 bases between the two ends. The CDR3 is 11 residues long. The CDR3 sequence: CASRTQYEQYF. CDR3 sequence (DNA): TGTGCCAGCAGGACTCAATACGAGCAGTACTTC.

The rearrangement uses TRBV11-2 and TRBJ2-3, with 7 bases that match TRBD2. The CDR3 loop spans 17 amino acids. The V segment lost 4 bases and the J segment 5 bases; nucleotides outside the gene matches: 15. Germline CDR1 and CDR2: SGHAT and FQNNGV. The CDR3 sequence is CASSYRGLVGTRDTQYF. For the CDR3, the DNA is TGTGCCAGCAGCTACCGTGGACTAGTCGGGACCAGAGATACGCAGTATTTT.

The chain has TRBV11-2 and TRBJ1-1, with D uncertain. Germline CDR1 SGHAT, CDR2 FQNNGV. This CDR3 contains 16 residues. V gave up 0 bases and J gave up 4 bases, with 15 bases separating them. As DNA, the CDR3 is TGTGCCAGCAGCTTAGATCAAGGAGCCCCGCGCACTGAAGCTTTCTTT. Translating gives CASSLDQGAPRTEAFF.

The chain joins TRBV11-2 to TRBJ1-1; TRBD1 is a possible D gene (5 bases). The germline gives CDR1 SGHAT, CDR2 FQNNGV. V was cut by 2 bases and J by 6 bases, with 10 bases left in between. The CDR3 contains 13 residues. CDR3 coding DNA: TGTGCCAGCAGCTTACAGGGAAGGGCTGAAGCTTTCTTT. Translating it yields CASSLQGRAEAFF. The whole variable domain, filled in from reference TRBV11-2 and TRBJ1-1, reads EAGVAQSPRYKIIEKRQSVAFWCNPISGHATLYWYQQILGQGPKLLIQFQNNGVVDDSQLPKDRFSAERLKGVDSTLKIQPAKLEDSAVYLCASSLQGRAEAFFGQGTRLTVV.

The chain has TRBV9 and TRBJ2-1, with 7 bases fitting TRBD1. The V gene's germline CDR1 is SGDLS and CDR2 YYNGEE. V lost 2 bases, J lost 9 bases, and 8 bases stayed unmatched. The CDR3 runs to 14 residues. CDR3 loop: CASSVLDRVGEQFF. CDR3 DNA sequence: TGTGCCAGCAGCGTCCTCGACAGGGTCGGTGAGCAGTTCTTC.

The chain carries TRBV7-2 and TRBJ2-7, with a tentative D call TRBD1 (5 bases). The CDR3 runs 13 residues. V was shortened by 3 bases and J by 6 bases, with 12 bases between the two germline ends. CDR1 and CDR2 (germline): SGHTA, FQGNSA. The CDR3 loop reads CASSFWGGFEQYF. CDR3 DNA sequence: TGTGCCAGCAGCTTTTGGGGCGGATTCGAGCAGTACTTC.

The chain has TRBV12-3 or TRBV12-4 and TRBJ2-1; D call uncertain. Between the trimmed V and J ends, which lost 6 bases and 4 bases, there was a span of 7 bases. This CDR3 has 12 residues. DNA of the CDR3: TGTGCCAGCAGCCGCCGGTACAATGAGCAGTTCTTC. It is translated as CASSRRYNEQFF.

V is TRBV6-5 and J is TRBJ2-7, with 10 bases aligning to TRBD1. The CDR3 runs to 14 residues. Per germline, CDR1 MNHEY and CDR2 SVGAGI. V was clipped by 6 bases and J by 0 bases; unmatched bases: 2. CDR3 sequence (DNA): TGTGCCAGCAGAGACAGGGGGCTCTCCTACGAGCAGTACTTC. This codes for CASRDRGLSYEQYF.

The chain couples TRBV7-2 to TRBJ2-7; 11 nucleotides align to TRBD2. CDR3 length: 14 residues. Germline V gives CDR1 SGHTA, CDR2 FQGNSA. V was clipped by 8 bases and J by 2 bases; unmatched bases: 5. The CDR3 spells CASGIAGGPYEQYF. For the CDR3, the DNA is TGTGCCAGCGGAATAGCGGGAGGGCCCTACGAGCAGTACTTC. The full variable domain, in which reference TRBV7-2 and TRBJ2-7 provide the parts outside the CDR3, is GAGVSQSPSNKVTEKGKDVELRCDPISGHTALYWYRQSLGQGLEFLIYFQGNSAPDKSGLPSDRFSAERTGGSVSTLTIQRTQQEDSAVYLCASGIAGGPYEQYFGPGTRLTVT.

The V and J genes are TRBV5-1 and TRBJ2-5; the D is unclear. CDR1 is SGHRS and CDR2 is YFSETQ in the germline V gene. The CDR3 totals 14 residues. V lost 0 bases to trimming and J lost 0 bases, with 6 bases between them. The CDR3 loop reads CASSLGVYQETQYF. The CDR3 region has the DNA TGCGCCAGCAGCTTGGGAGTGTACCAAGAGACCCAGTACTTC.

This rearrangement joins TRBV19 to TRBJ1-2, with 8 bases fitting TRBD1. Germline trimming cut 4 bases from V and 3 bases from J; bases unmatched to any gene: 1. This CDR3 region has 13 residues. The germline CDR1 and CDR2 sequences are LNHDA and SQIVND (reference sequence). CDR3 in DNA: TGTGCCAGTAGTACGGACAGGGACTATGGCTACACCTTC. Amino acid sequence: CASSTDRDYGYTF.